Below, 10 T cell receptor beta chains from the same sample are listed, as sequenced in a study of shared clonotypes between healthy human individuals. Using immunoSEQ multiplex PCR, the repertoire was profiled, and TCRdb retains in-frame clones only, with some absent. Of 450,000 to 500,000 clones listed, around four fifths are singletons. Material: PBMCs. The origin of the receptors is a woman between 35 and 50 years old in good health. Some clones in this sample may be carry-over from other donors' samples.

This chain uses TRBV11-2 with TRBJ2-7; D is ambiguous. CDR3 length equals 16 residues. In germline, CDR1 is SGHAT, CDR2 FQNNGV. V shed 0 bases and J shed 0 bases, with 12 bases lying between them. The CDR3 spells CASSLEISLSSYEQYF. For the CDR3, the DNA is TGTGCCAGCAGCTTAGAAATTTCGCTATCCTCCTACGAGCAGTACTTC.

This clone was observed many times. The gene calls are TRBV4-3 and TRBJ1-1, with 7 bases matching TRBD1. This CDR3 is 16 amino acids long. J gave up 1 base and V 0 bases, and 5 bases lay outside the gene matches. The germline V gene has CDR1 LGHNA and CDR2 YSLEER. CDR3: CASSQDPDRANTEAFF. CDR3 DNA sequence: TGCGCCAGCAGCCAAGATCCTGACAGGGCGAACACTGAAGCTTTCTTT.

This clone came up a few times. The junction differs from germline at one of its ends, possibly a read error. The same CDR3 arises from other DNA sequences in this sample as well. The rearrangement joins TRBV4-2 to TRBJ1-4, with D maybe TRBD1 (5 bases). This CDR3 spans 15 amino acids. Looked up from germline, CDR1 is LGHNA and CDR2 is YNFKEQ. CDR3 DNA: TGTGCCAGCAGCCCGCCGACAGAGGATTTTGAAAAGCTGTTTTTT. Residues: CASSPPTEDFEKLFF.

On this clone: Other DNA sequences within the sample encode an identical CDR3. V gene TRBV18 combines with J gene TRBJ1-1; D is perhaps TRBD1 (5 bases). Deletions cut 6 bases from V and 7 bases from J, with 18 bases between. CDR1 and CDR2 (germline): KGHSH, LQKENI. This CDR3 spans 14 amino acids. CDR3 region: CASSPTGTSHEAFF. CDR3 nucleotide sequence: TGTGCCAGCTCGCCGACCGGGACCTCACATGAAGCTTTCTTT.

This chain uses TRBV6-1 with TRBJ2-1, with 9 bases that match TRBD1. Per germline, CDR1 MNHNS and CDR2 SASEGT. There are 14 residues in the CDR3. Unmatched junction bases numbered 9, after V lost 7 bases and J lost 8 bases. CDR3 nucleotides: TGTGCCAGCACCCCGGGACAGGGAGGGCATGAGCAGTTCTTC. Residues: CASTPGQGGHEQFF.

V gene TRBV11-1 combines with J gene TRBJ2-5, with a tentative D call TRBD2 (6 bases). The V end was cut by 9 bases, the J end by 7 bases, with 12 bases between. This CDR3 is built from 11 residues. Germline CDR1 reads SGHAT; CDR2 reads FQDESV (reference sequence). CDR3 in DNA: TGTGCCAGTGGCGACGGGGGGACCCAGTACTTC. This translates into CASGDGGTQYF.

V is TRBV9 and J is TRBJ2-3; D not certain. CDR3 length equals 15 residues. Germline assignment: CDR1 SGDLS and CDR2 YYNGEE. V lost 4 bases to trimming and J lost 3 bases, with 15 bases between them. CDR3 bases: TGTGCCAGCAGCATTGGGCCCAAACCGACAGATACGCAGTATTTT. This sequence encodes CASSIGPKPTDTQYF.

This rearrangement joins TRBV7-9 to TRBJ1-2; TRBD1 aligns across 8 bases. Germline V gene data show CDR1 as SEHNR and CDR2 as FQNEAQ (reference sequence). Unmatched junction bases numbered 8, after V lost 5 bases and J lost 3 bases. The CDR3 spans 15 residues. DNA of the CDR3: TGTGCCAGCAGCCGATGGACAGGGCATGACTATGGCTACACCTTC. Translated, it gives CASSRWTGHDYGYTF.

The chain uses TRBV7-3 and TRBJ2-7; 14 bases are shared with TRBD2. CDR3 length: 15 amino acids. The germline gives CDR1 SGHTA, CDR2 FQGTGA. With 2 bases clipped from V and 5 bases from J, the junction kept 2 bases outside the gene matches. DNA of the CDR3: TGTGCCAGCAGCTTAGGACTAGCGGGAGGAAACGAGCAGTACTTC. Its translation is CASSLGLAGGNEQYF.

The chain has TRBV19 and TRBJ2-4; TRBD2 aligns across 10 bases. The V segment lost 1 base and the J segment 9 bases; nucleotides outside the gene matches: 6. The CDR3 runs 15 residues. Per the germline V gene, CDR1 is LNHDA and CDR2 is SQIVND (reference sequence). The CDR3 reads CASSIGAGGPRIQYF. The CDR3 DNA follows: TGTGCCAGTAGTATAGGAGCGGGAGGGCCGCGCATTCAGTACTTC.